These 12 T cell receptor beta chains originate from one sample sequenced in a study of tumour-infiltrating T cells in Burkitt lymphoma (dated by TCRdb to 2019 to 2021). The library was produced with the immunoSEQ multiplex PCR assay. Entries here come from immuneACCESS through TCRdb and include only in-frame sequences with V and J called. Some clones fail to appear in such tables; in the studies checked, an unresolved V gene covers under half of the shortfall, and the cause of the remainder is unknown. The sample table lists around 48,000 clones, roughly 30% of them with a count of one. The top ten clones comprise over 2.5% of the sample. Material: tumor tissue. Receptors originate from a human donor with Burkitt lymphoma.

V and J are TRBV18 and TRBJ2-7; a possible D gene is TRBD1 (6 bases). The V end lost 4 bases, the J end lost 6 bases, and 16 bases lay between the germline ends. The CDR3 spans 14 residues. Germline-derived CDR1 and CDR2 are KGHSH and LQKENI. CDR3 protein: CASSQAGDALEQYF. The CDR3 DNA reads TGTGCCAGCTCACAGGCAGGGGATGCGCTCGAGCAGTACTTC. Variable domain in full (rest from reference TRBV18 and TRBJ2-7): NAGVMQNPRHLVRRRGQEARLRCSPMKGHSHVYWYRQLPEEGLKFMVYLQKENIIDESGMPKERFSAEFPKEGPSILRIQQVVRGDSAAYFCASSQAGDALEQYFGPGTRLTVT.

V is TRBV12-5 and J is TRBJ2-7, with D possibly being TRBD1 (6 bases). The CDR3 totals 15 residues. Germline-derived CDR1 and CDR2 are LGHNT and FRNRAP. Trimming removed 5 bases at V and 6 bases at J, with 20 bases between. The CDR3 loop reads CASGPRAGDRREQYF. As DNA, the CDR3 is TGTGCTAGTGGTCCACGGGCAGGGGATCGTCGCGAGCAGTACTTC.

This clone was counted only a few times. The chain links TRBV7-8 to TRBJ1-1; 11 bases align to TRBD1. From germline, CDR1 is SGHVS and CDR2 FQNEAQ. The CDR3 spans 13 residues. Trimming at V came to 5 bases and at J to 6 bases, leaving 2 bases not matched to a gene. The CDR3 region has the DNA TGTGCCAGCAGCCTGGGACAGGGGGCTGAAGCTTTCTTT. This codes for CASSLGQGAEAFF.

The CDR3 DNA reads TGTGCCAGCAGCCCCAACTCCTACAATGAGCAGTTCTTC. Protein sequence: CASSPNSYNEQFF. The rearrangement uses TRBV5-4 and TRBJ2-1; D is undetermined. Germline CDR1 SGHNT, CDR2 YYREEE (reference sequence). Trimming took 4 bases from V and 0 from J, leaving 5 bases between them. This CDR3 region has 13 residues.

V gene TRBV18 combines with J gene TRBJ1-5; TRBD1 might be the D (6 bases). Trimming removed 5 bases from V and 3 bases from J, with 17 bases in between. Germline V gives CDR1 KGHSH, CDR2 LQKENI. The CDR3 has 16 residues. The CDR3 reads CASSSYLGQNNQPQHF. The CDR3 DNA reads TGTGCCAGCTCATCATACTTGGGACAAAACAATCAGCCCCAGCATTTT.

The rearrangement uses TRBV4-1 and TRBJ1-5, with TRBD1 as a possible D gene (6 bases). CDR1 is MGHRA and CDR2 is YSYEKL in the germline V gene. The CDR3 runs 14 residues. Trimming stripped 3 bases from V and 3 bases from J, with 9 bases between. CDR3 sequence: CASSQTGNNQPQHF. CDR3 nucleotides: TGCGCCAGCAGCCAGACAGGAAACAATCAGCCCCAGCATTTT.

The rearrangement uses TRBV29-1 and TRBJ2-5; D not certain. Trimming took off 6 bases at V and 4 bases at J, with 12 bases between the two ends. Germline V gene sequence: CDR1 SQVTM, CDR2 ANQGSEA. This CDR3 has 12 amino acids. The DNA for the CDR3 is TGCAGCGTCGACGTCTCGGCAGAGACCCAGTACTTC. This gives the protein CSVDVSAETQYF.

This clone was seen a few times. J is TRBJ2-7 and V is TRBV4-1; D is possibly TRBD2 (6 bases). Germline CDR1 and CDR2: MGHRA and YSYEKL. The CDR3 runs to 15 residues. Deletions cut 4 bases from V and 1 base from J, with 14 bases between. CDR3 in DNA: TGCGCCAGCAGCCCAACTTGGCGGGGTTCCTACGAGCAGTACTTC. Amino acid sequence: CASSPTWRGSYEQYF.

The V gene is TRBV11-2, the J gene TRBJ2-3, with D maybe TRBD2 (6 bases). Germline values: CDR1 SGHAT, CDR2 FQNNGV. The germline V and J ends were trimmed by 5 bases and 0 bases, with 12 bases remaining between them. CDR3 length: 15 residues. CDR3 loop: CASSTEGLSTDTQYF. The CDR3 DNA sequence: TGTGCCAGCAGCACCGAGGGACTGAGCACAGATACGCAGTATTTT. Together with reference TRBV11-2 and TRBJ2-3, the CDR3 gives the full variable domain: EAGVAQSPRYKIIEKRQSVAFWCNPISGHATLYWYQQILGQGPKLLIQFQNNGVVDDSQLPKDRFSAERLKGVDSTLKIQPAKLEDSAVYLCASSTEGLSTDTQYFGPGTRLTVL.

This clone was recorded a few times. This chain uses TRBV29-1 with TRBJ2-3; D gene unclear. CDR3 length equals 12 residues. The V and J ends lost 0 bases and 4 bases respectively, with 5 bases between them. Germline CDR1 is SQVTM and CDR2 is ANQGSEA. The CDR3 sequence: CSVEDRPDTQYF. The DNA for the CDR3 is TGCAGCGTTGAAGATCGACCAGATACGCAGTATTTT.

This clone showed up just a few times. V gene TRBV6-5 combines with J gene TRBJ2-7, with D uncertain. CDR3 size: 14 residues. Trimming took 5 bases from V and 2 from J, leaving 13 bases between them. The germline CDR1 and CDR2 sequences are MNHEY and SVGAGI. Written as DNA, the CDR3 is TGTGCCAGCAGTACCCGGCGTTCTCCCTACGAGCAGTACTTC. Protein sequence: CASSTRRSPYEQYF.

V usage is TRBV9 and J usage is TRBJ2-5; the match to TRBD1 covers 9 bases. There are 14 residues in the CDR3. The J segment lost 4 bases and the V segment lost 0 bases, leaving 1 base of the junction unmatched. Per germline, CDR1 SGDLS and CDR2 YYNGEE. CDR3 in DNA: TGTGCCAGCAGCGTAGGACAGGGGGTAGAGACCCAGTACTTC. Residues: CASSVGQGVETQYF.